This record concerns one T cell receptor (beta chain) sequence. The antigen is unknown. These data originate in a study of shared clonotypes between healthy human individuals. Study-wide results and caveats: It was the few donors that limited the genetic and exposure-history diversity represented.

The V and J ends lost 0 bases and 3 bases, in that order; junction bases with no gene match: 7. CDR3 length: 19 amino acids. Germline V gives CDR1 SGHNT, CDR2 YYREEE (reference sequence). From CD4+ cells came CD45RA+ naive and CD45RA-negative memory subsets. Several immunoSEQ 96-well plates shared each subset's DNA, each plate a replicate. Profiled with immunoSEQ multiplex PCR; TCRdb holds only in-frame clones, not every one. This sample has 950,000 to 1,200,000 clones, with 70% to 85% found just once. The receptor was derived from a man aged 18 to 35 in good health. Some clones in this sample may be carry-over from other donors' samples. V usage is TRBV5-4 and J usage is TRBJ2-2; 14 bases line up with TRBD2. Sequenced material: memory CD4+ T cells from PBMCs. As for subset: CD45RA-negative fraction. The CDR3 protein is CASSLAPRLAGGDTGELFF. DNA of the CDR3: TGTGCCAGCAGCTTGGCCCCCAGACTAGCGGGAGGGGACACCGGGGAGCTGTTTTTT.